The 3 T cell receptor beta chains reported below all come from one sample, sequenced in a study of memory CD8 T cells in hepatitis C reinfection. Time point noted: late/post reinfection, 12 to 24 weeks after detection. Sorted cells were sequenced directly ex vivo without any in vitro expansion. TCRdb keeps only in-frame clones here, not all; method: immunoSEQ multiplex PCR. The profile shows approximately 46,000 clones, approximately 89% of them singletons. The sequencing input was naive CD8+ T cells sorted from blood. The receptors come from a man aged 18 to 29 with hepatitis C virus infection.

V usage is TRBV4-3 and J usage is TRBJ1-3; D gene ambiguous. The CDR3 is 16 amino acids. CDR1 and CDR2 from the germline V gene are LGHNA and YSLEER. Trimming took off 0 bases at V and 0 bases at J, with 9 bases between the two ends. The CDR3 here is CASSQDLASSGNTIYF. The DNA of the CDR3 is TGCGCCAGCAGCCAAGATCTCGCTAGCTCTGGAAACACCATATATTTT.

The chain's CDR3 is CASSDSGLETSTAAYGYTF. In nucleotides, the CDR3 is TGCGCCAGCAGTGATTCGGGGTTGGAAACCTCAACAGCGGCCTATGGCTACACCTTC. The rearrangement uses TRBV10-2 and TRBJ1-2; no clear D. Germline V gene data show CDR1 as WSHSY and CDR2 as SAAADI. The CDR3 has 19 amino acids. The V end was cut by 3 bases, the J end by 4 bases, with 27 bases between.

This rearrangement joins TRBV28 to TRBJ2-1, with D perhaps matching TRBD2 (6 bases). V lost 6 bases, J lost 7 bases, and 19 bases lay in between. The CDR3 spans 15 residues. Germline loops: CDR1 MDHEN, CDR2 SYDVKM. CDR3: CASSLRGVGENEQFF. For the CDR3, the DNA is TGTGCCAGCAGCCTGCGCGGGGTGGGGGAGAATGAGCAGTTCTTC.